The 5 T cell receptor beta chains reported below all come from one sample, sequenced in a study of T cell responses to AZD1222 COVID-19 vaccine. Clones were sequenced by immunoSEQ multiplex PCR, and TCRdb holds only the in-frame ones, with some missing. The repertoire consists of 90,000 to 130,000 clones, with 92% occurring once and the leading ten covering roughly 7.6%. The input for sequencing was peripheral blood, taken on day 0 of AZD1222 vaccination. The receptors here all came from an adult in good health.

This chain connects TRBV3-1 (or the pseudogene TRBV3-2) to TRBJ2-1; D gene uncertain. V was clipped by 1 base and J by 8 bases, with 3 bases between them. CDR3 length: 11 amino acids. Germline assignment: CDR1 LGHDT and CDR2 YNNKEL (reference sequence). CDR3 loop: CASSQGYEQFF. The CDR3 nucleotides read TGTGCCAGCAGCCAAGGGTATGAGCAGTTCTTC.

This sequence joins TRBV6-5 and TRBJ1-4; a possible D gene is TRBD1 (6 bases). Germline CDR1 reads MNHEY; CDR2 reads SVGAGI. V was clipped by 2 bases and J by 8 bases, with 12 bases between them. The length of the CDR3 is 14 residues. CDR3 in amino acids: CASSYEGGREKLFF. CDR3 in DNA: TGTGCCAGCAGTTACGAGGGGGGAAGAGAAAAACTGTTTTTT.

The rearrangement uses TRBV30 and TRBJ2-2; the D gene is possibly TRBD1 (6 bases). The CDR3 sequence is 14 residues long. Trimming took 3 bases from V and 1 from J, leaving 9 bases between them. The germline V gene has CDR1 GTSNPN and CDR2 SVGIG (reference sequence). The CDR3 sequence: CAWRGAGNTGELFF. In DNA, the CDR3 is TGTGCCTGGAGGGGGGCAGGGAACACCGGGGAGCTGTTTTTT.

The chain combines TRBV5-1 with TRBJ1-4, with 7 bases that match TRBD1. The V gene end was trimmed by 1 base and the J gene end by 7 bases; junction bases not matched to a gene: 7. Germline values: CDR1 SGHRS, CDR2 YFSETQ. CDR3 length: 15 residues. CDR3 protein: CASSLSAGGGEKLFF. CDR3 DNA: TGCGCCAGCAGCTTGTCGGCAGGGGGAGGTGAAAAACTGTTTTTT. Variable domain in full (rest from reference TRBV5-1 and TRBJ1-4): KAGVTQTPRYLIKTRGQQVTLSCSPISGHRSVSWYQQTPGQGLQFLFEYFSETQRNKGNFPGRFSGRQFSNSRSEMNVSTLELGDSALYLCASSLSAGGGEKLFFGSGTQLSVL.

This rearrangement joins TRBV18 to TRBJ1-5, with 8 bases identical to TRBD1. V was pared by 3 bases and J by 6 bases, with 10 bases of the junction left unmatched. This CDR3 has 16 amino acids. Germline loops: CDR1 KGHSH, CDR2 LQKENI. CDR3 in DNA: TGTGCCAGCTCACCCCAGGGGGCCGGGATGGGTCAGCCCCAGCATTTT. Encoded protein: CASSPQGAGMGQPQHF.